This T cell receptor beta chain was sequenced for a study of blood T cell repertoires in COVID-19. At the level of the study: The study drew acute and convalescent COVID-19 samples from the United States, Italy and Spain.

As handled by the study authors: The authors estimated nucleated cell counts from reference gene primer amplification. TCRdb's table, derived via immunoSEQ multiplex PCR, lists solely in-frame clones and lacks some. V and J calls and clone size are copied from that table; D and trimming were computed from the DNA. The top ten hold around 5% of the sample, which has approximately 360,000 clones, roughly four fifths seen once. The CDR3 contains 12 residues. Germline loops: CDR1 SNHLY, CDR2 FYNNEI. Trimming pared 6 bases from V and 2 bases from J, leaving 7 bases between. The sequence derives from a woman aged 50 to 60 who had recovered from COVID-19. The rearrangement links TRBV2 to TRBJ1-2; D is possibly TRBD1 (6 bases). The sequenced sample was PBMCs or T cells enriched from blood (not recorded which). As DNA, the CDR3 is TGTGCCAGCAGAGGACAGAACTATGGCTACACCTTC. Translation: CASRGQNYGYTF.